This TCR beta chain derives from a study of T cells in Graves' hyperthyroidism and ophthalmopathy. Clinicians diagnosed patients from clinical symptoms, serum thyroxine and TRAb, thyroid ultrasound and orbital computed tomography. The source material, RNA transcripts, was used to amplify TCR beta CDR3 regions. The study used the HTBI primer set for a first-round RT-PCR of the TCR CDR3. TCRdb re-analysed the multiplex PCR reads in MiXCR, keeping a single row per CDR3 protein. This table holds about 98,000 distinct CDR3 sequences, roughly 40% found once. This CDR3 region has 17 residues. Germline lookup yields CDR1 SGHRS and CDR2 YFSETQ. After removal of 0 bases from V and 0 bases from J, the junction contained 6 bases not matched to a gene. This clonotype was found a few times.

V gene TRBV5-1 combines with J gene TRBJ2-3; 8 nucleotides agree with TRBD1. Specimen: peripheral blood or thyroid tissue (not recorded which). The sequence came from a woman younger than 45 with Graves' hyperthyroidism. The CDR3 DNA is TGCGCCAGCAGCTTGGCCCAGGGGACAGGTAGCACAGATACGCAGTATTTT. It specifies CASSLAQGTGSTDTQYF. The whole variable domain, remainder taken from reference TRBV5-1 and TRBJ2-3, is KAGVTQTPRYLIKTRGQQVTLSCSPISGHRSVSWYQQTPGQGLQFLFEYFSETQRNKGNFPGRFSGRQFSNSRSEMNVSTLELGDSALYLCASSLAQGTGSTDTQYFGPGTRLTVL.